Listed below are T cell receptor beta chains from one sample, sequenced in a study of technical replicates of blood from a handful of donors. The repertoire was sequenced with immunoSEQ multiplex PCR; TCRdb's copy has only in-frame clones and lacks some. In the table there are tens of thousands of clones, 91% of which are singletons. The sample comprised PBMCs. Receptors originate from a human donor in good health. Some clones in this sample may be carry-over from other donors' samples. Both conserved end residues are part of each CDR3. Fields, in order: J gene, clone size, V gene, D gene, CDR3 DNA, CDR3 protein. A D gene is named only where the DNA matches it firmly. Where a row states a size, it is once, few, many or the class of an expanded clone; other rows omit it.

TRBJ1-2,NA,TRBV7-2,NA,TGTGCCAGCAGCCTCGAAACCCGAGGGGGTGGAGGCTACACCTTC,CASSLETRGGGGYTF
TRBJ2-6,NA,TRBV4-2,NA,TGTGCCAGCAGCCAGACGGCCGGGGCTGGGGCCAACGTCCTGACTTTC,CASSQTAGAGANVLTF
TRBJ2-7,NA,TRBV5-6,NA,TGTGCCAGCAGCTTGGCTCGGGGGTACGGGCCCTACGAGCAGTACTTC,CASSLARGYGPYEQYF
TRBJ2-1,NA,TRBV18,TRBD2,TGTGCCAGCTCACCATCTAGCGGGGGGGTCACCTACAATGAGCAGTTCTTC,CASSPSSGGVTYNEQFF
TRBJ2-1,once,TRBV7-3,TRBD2,TGTGCCAGCAGCTTACTAGCGGGAGGGCCAGGGAGCAATGAGCAGTTCTTC,CASSLLAGGPGSNEQFF
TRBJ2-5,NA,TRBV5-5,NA,TGTGCCAGCAGCTTTTTCTCGGGAGAGACCCAGTACTTC,CASSFFSGETQYF
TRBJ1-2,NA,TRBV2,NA,TGTGCCAGCAGCCCGGGAGAGAGGGCCTATGGCTACACCTTC,CASSPGERAYGYTF
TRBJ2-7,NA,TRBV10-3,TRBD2,TGTGCCATCAGTGCCTCTAGCGGGAGCTACGAGCAGTACTTC,CAISASSGSYEQYF
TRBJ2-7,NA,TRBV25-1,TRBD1,TGTGCCAGCAGTGGATATCGACAGGGGACATCCTACGAGCAGTACTTC,CASSGYRQGTSYEQYF
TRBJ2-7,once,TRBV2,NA,TGTGCCAGCCATCAGTCAACCTACGAGCAGTACTTC,CASHQSTYEQYF
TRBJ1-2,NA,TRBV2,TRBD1,TGTGCCAGCAGTGAAGCTCGGGACAGGGTGGGCTACACCTTC,CASSEARDRVGYTF
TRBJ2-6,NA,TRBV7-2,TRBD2,TGTGCCAGCAGCCCGGGGGGTGCTGGGGCCAACGTCCTGACTTTC,CASSPGGAGANVLTF
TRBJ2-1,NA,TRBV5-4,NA,TGTGCCAGCAGCTCCCGGAGGGGGGGGTACGACAATGAGCAGTTCTTC,CASSSRRGGYDNEQFF
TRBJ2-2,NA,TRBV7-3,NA,TGTGCCAGCAGCCTCAAGGGGCAGGGGACCGGGGAGCTGTTTTTT,CASSLKGQGTGELFF
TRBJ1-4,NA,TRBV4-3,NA,TGCGCCAGCAGCCAAGCACGTTGGGGGGGGAGGGCCGGTGAAAAACTGTTTTTT,CASSQARWGGRAGEKLFF
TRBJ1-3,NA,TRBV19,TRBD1,TGTGCCAGTAGCCAGGACAGGGCTGGAAACACCATATATTTT,CASSQDRAGNTIYF
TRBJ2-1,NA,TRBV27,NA,TGTGCCAGCAGCCCCTGGGGGCCCGCCCCGTACAATGAGCAGTTCTTC,CASSPWGPAPYNEQFF
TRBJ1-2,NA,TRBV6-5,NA,TGTGCCAGCAGCCTCACGCGGGACGGCTATGGCTACACCTTC,CASSLTRDGYGYTF
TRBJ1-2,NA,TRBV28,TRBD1,TGTGCCAGCAGGGAGGGACAGGGGGTAGGCACCTTC,CASREGQGVGTF
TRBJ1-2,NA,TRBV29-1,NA,TGCAGCGTTGTTTTCCAGGGGATAGTCTATGGCTACACCTTC,CSVVFQGIVYGYTF
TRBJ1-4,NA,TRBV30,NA,TGTGCCTGGAGTGTCGGGATCGGGGATAATGAAAAACTGTTTTTT,CAWSVGIGDNEKLFF
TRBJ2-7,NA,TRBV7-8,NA,TGTGCCAGCAGCTTAGCTGGCGGCCTGTACTTC,CASSLAGGLYF
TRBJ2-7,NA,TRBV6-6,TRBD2,TGTGCCAGCAGTTACTCGGGGGGGATCGAGCAGTACTTC,CASSYSGGIEQYF
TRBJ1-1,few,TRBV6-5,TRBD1,TGTGCCAGCAGGAGACAGGGAAGGACTGAAGCTTTCTTT,CASRRQGRTEAFF
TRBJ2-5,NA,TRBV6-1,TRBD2,TGTGCCAGCCCCGGCGGGGGGCTTGCCCAAGAGACCCAGTACTTC,CASPGGGLAQETQYF
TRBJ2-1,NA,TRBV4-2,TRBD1,TGTGCCAGCAGCCTAATACCCGGGACAGGAGGGAATGAGCAGTTCTTC,CASSLIPGTGGNEQFF
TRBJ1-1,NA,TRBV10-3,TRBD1,TGTGCCATCAGTGAAGGGGGCGCCGGGTCGAAAGCTTTCTTT,CAISEGGAGSKAFF
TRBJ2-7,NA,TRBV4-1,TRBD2,TGCGCCAGCAGCCCAAGAGTACTAGCGGGAGAATACGAGCAGTACTTC,CASSPRVLAGEYEQYF
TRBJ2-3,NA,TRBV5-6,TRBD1,TGTGCCAGCAGTTTCACGGGACAGAGCACAGATACGCAGTATTTT,CASSFTGQSTDTQYF
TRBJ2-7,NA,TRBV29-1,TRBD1,TGCAGCGTTTCTGCAACCGGACAGGATACGGGGGAGCAGTACTTC,CSVSATGQDTGEQYF
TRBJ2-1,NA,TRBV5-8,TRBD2,TGTGCCAGCACCCTGAACCCGGGACTAGTCTATGAGCAGTTCTTC,CASTLNPGLVYEQFF
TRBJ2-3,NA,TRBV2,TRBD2,TGTGCCAGCAGTCCTCTGACTAGCGGAGGAGCAGATACGCAGTATTTT,CASSPLTSGGADTQYF
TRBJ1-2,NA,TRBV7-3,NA,TGTGCCAGCAGCCCGGGAGGGTATGGGGGTGGTGGCTACACCTTC,CASSPGGYGGGGYTF
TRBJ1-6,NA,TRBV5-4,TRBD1,TGTGCCAGCAGCTTGAAGGGGGCCTCCTATCCAAGCTCCTATAATTCACCCCTCCACTTT,CASSLKGASYPSSYNSPLHF
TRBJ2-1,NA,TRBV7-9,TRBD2,TGTGCCAGCAGCTTAGATCCCGGGGGGATTCGCAATGAGCAGTTCTTC,CASSLDPGGIRNEQFF
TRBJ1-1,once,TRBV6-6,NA,TGTGCCAGCAGTGACAGCTCGAACACTGAAGCTTTCTTT,CASSDSSNTEAFF
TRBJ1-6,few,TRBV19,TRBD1,TGTGCCAGTAAGCGGGACAGGGATCAAAGTCTCCACTTT,CASKRDRDQSLHF
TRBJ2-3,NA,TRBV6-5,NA,TGTGCCAGCAGTTACAGGAGTCACACAGATACGCAGTATTTT,CASSYRSHTDTQYF
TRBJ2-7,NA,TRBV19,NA,TGTGCCAGTAGTATATCCGGGGTGGCCTACGAGCAGTACTTC,CASSISGVAYEQYF
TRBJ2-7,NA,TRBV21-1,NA,TGTCGAGGCAGGGGGCAGTGGGAGCAGTACTTC,CRGRGQWEQYF
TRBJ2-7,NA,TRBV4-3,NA,TGCGCCAGCAGCCAAGATTGGGACAAATTCGGATACGAGCAGTACTTC,CASSQDWDKFGYEQYF
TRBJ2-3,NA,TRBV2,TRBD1,TGTGCCAGCAGTGACAGGACAGGGGGTAACACAGATACGCAGTATTTT,CASSDRTGGNTDTQYF
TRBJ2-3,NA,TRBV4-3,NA,TGCGCCAGCAGCCAAGATCGGGGTCCAGATACGCAGTATTTT,CASSQDRGPDTQYF
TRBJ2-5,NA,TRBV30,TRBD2,TGTGCCTGGAGGGACGCACGCCTAGCGGGGCTTGTGACCCAGTACTTC,CAWRDARLAGLVTQYF
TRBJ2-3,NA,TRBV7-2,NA,TGTGCCAGCAGCGGTCGGGGGTTCGGGACAGATACGCAGTATTTT,CASSGRGFGTDTQYF
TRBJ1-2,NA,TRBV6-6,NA,TGTGCCAGCAGGGGGGGACCGGATGGCTACACCTTC,CASRGGPDGYTF
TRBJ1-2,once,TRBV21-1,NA,TGTGCCGGATGGGAGGGAAGAGGTGGCTACACCTTC,CAGWEGRGGYTF
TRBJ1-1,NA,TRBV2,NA,TGTGCCAGCAGTCCTCCCCGGGGAAACACTGAAGCTTTCTTT,CASSPPRGNTEAFF
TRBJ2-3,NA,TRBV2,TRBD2,TGTGCCAGCAGTGGAGACGGGACTACCCTCCGATATACGCAGTATTTT,CASSGDGTTLRYTQYF
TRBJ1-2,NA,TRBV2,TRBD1,TGTGCCAGCAGTCCCGGGACAGGGAGGGGGGACTATGGCTACACCTTC,CASSPGTGRGDYGYTF
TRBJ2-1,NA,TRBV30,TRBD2,TGTGCCTGGAGTGGCCCGGGACTAGCGGGATATGAGCAGTTCTTC,CAWSGPGLAGYEQFF
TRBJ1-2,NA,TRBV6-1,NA,TGTGCCAGCTCTCAGATTGACACTAACTATGGCTACACCTTC,CASSQIDTNYGYTF
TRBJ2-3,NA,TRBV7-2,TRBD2,TGTGCCAGCAGCCTAGGAGCTAGCGGGGCAGGCACAGATACGCAGTATTTT,CASSLGASGAGTDTQYF
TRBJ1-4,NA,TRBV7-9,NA,TGTGCCAGCAGCTTAAGCGAAAAACTGTTTTTT,CASSLSEKLFF
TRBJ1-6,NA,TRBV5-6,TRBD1,TGTGCCAGCAGCTTGAACAGGGGAGTTTCACCCCTCCACTTT,CASSLNRGVSPLHF
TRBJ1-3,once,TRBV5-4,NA,TGTGCCAGCAGCACAACTACAGGGTCTGGAAACACCATATATTTT,CASSTTTGSGNTIYF
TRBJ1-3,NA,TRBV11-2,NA,TGTGCCAGCCAGGACTCTGGAAACACCATATATTTT,CASQDSGNTIYF
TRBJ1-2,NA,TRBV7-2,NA,TGTGCCAGCAGCTCGCCCCGGACAGTCAACTATGGCTACACCTTC,CASSSPRTVNYGYTF
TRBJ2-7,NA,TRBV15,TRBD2,TGTGCCACCAGCAAGGGACTAGCGGTCCCAGACGAGCAGTACTTC,CATSKGLAVPDEQYF